Below are 8 T cell receptor beta chains sequenced from a single sample in a study of T cells in Graves' hyperthyroidism and ophthalmopathy. TCR beta CDR3 regions were amplified from RNA. TCR CDR3 underwent first-round RT-PCR with the HTBI primer set. TCRdb re-called the multiplex PCR reads with MiXCR, one entry per CDR3 protein. Found here are about 260,000 distinct CDR3 sequences, around 20% of them singletons; the top ten hold around 64%. Sequenced material: blood. All receptors derive from a young man with Graves' ophthalmopathy.

As for this clonotype: A single base separates this from a much larger clone, so it may be a read error. The chain combines TRBV11-3 with TRBJ2-2; tentative D call: TRBD1 (6 bases). CDR3 length: 16 amino acids. CDR1 and CDR2 (germline): SGHNT, YENEEA. CDR3 nucleotide sequence: TGTGCCAGCAGCCTAGACAGGCGCCCCAACGCCGGGGAGCTGTCTTTT. Translation gives CASSLDRRPNAGELSF.

Comments on this clonotype: This could be a read error, since a much larger clone is one nucleotide away. The V call is TRBV11-2, the J call TRBJ2-3; weak D call: TRBD1 (6 bases). The CDR3 is 14 residues long. The germline V gene encodes CDR1 SGHAT and CDR2 FQNNGV. CDR3 region: CASSPTGLTGTQYF. The CDR3 DNA reads as TGTGCCAGCAGCCCGACAGGTCTGACAGGTACGCAGTATTTT.

This clonotype was observed a handful of times. The chain recombines TRBV2 with TRBJ2-2, with D unclear. Germline-derived CDR1 and CDR2 are SNHLY and FYNNEI. This CDR3 region has 14 residues. Trimming removed 8 bases at V and 2 bases at J, with 12 bases between. CDR3 residues: CASGGNLNTGELFF. The CDR3 DNA reads as TGTGCCAGCGGTGGAAATCTTAACACCGGGGAGCTGTTTTTT. The variable domain in full, with the rest retrieved from reference TRBV2 and TRBJ2-2, is EPEVTQTPSHQVTQMGQEVILRCVPISNHLYFYWYRQILGQKVEFLVSFYNNEISEKSEIFDDQFSVERPDGSNFTLKIRSTKLEDSAMYFCASGGNLNTGELFFGEGSRLTVL.

The sample holds many counts of this clonotype. The V gene is TRBV5-1, the J gene TRBJ1-1; no definite D call. V shed 0 bases and J shed 6 bases, with 9 bases lying between them. The germline V gene encodes CDR1 SGHRS and CDR2 YFSETQ. This CDR3 spans 13 amino acids. CDR3 in amino acids: CASSLAIGAEAFF. The CDR3 DNA is TGCGCCAGCAGCTTGGCCATCGGGGCTGAAGCTTTCTTT.

This chain connects TRBV3-1 to TRBJ2-1; maybe TRBD2 (6 bases). The CDR3 runs 14 residues. V was shortened by 5 bases and J by 4 bases, with 12 bases between the two germline ends. Germline assignment: CDR1 LGHDT and CDR2 YNNKEL (reference sequence). CDR3 nucleotides: TGTGCCAGCAGCGTTAGGGGAGGTTACAATGAGCAGTTCTTC. It codes for CASSVRGGYNEQFF.

On this clonotype itself: A much larger clone sits a single nucleotide away, making a read error possible. V and J are TRBV3-1 and TRBJ2-7; D is unclear. V was cut by 1 base and J by 3 bases, with 4 bases left in between. This CDR3 spans 12 amino acids. Germline V gives CDR1 LGHDT, CDR2 YNNKEL (reference sequence). CDR3 loop: CASSQVVYEQYF. In DNA, the CDR3 is TGTGCCAGCAGCCAAGTGGTCTACGAGCAGTACTTC.

The chain combines TRBV20-1 with TRBJ2-7; perhaps D is TRBD1 or TRBD2 (5 bases each). V was trimmed by 0 bases and J by 2 bases, leaving 14 bases between them. CDR3 size: 15 residues. Germline CDR1 DFQATT, CDR2 SNEGSKA (reference sequence). The CDR3 bases are TGCAGTGCTAGAGATACCCTTGGGGGAGCCTACGAGCAGTACTTC. Protein sequence: CSARDTLGGAYEQYF.

The V gene is TRBV2, the J gene TRBJ2-1, with D perhaps assigned TRBD1 or TRBD2 (5 bases each). The ends were cut back, 4 bases at V and 6 bases at J, with 7 bases in the middle. This CDR3 has 12 amino acids. The germline gives CDR1 SNHLY, CDR2 FYNNEI. The CDR3 coding sequence is TGTGCCAGCAGTGGGGACCTCAATGAGCAGTTCTTC. Translating gives CASSGDLNEQFF.